A selection of T cell receptor beta chains follows, all from one sample in a study of shared clonotypes between healthy human individuals. Profiling relied on immunoSEQ multiplex PCR, and the TCRdb table lists in-frame clones only, not all of them. Counted here are around 610,000 clones, 95% to 97% occurring once; the ten biggest clones make up less than 0.12%. Sequencing was carried out using naive CD8+ T cells sorted from blood. The receptors derive from a woman in her twenties or thirties in good health. Each CDR3 is given with its conserved first and last residue. Fields, in order: J gene, clone size, V gene, CDR3 length, D gene, CDR3 DNA, CDR3 protein. A D gene is named only where the DNA matches it firmly. Only part of the rows carry a size: once, few, many, or a class if the clone is expanded.

TRBJ2-5,.,TRBV5-1,18,TRBD2,TGCGCCAGCAGCTTGAAGTTGGCTAGCGGGAGGGTAAAAGAGACCCAGTACTTC,CASSLKLASGRVKETQYF
TRBJ1-2,.,TRBV9,15,.,TGTGCCAGCAGCGGATGGGACAATGTGAACTATGGCTACACCTTC,CASSGWDNVNYGYTF
TRBJ2-2,.,TRBV2,15,.,TGTGCCAGCAGTGTCGACCGCTTGAACACCGGGGAGCTGTTTTTT,CASSVDRLNTGELFF
TRBJ2-7,once,TRBV10-3,13,TRBD1,TGTGCCATCGGCGGGACAGGGGCTCACGAGCAGTACTTC,CAIGGTGAHEQYF
TRBJ2-7,.,TRBV5-5,14,TRBD2,TGTGCCAGCAGCTTCGGGGGGAAGTCCTACGAGCAGTACTTC,CASSFGGKSYEQYF
TRBJ2-3,.,TRBV7-9,12,.,TGTGCCAGCAGCTGGGCGGGAGATACGCAGTATTTT,CASSWAGDTQYF
TRBJ2-7,.,TRBV29-1,14,TRBD1,TGCAGCGTTGAAGATCCGGACAGGGTTGGCGAGCAGTACTTC,CSVEDPDRVGEQYF
TRBJ1-2,once,TRBV7-9,12,.,TGTGCCAGCAGCTTAGGGGACTATGGCTACACCTTC,CASSLGDYGYTF
TRBJ1-1,.,TRBV4-1,16,.,TGCGCCAGCAGCCAAGAGGTAGGACTATTGAACACTGAAGCTTTCTTT,CASSQEVGLLNTEAFF
TRBJ2-1,.,TRBV12-1,15,.,TGTGCCAGCAGCTATCGCGGACGTTTCTATGCCGAGCAGTTCTTC,CASSYRGRFYAEQFF
TRBJ2-7,once,TRBV28,15,TRBD2,TGTGCCAGCAGTTCCGGGACTAGCAGATTATTAGAGCAGTACTTC,CASSSGTSRLLEQYF
TRBJ2-1,.,TRBV19,17,.,TGTGCCAGTAGTATCCTCCAAGGTGTTGGATCCTACAATGAGCAGTTCTTC,CASSILQGVGSYNEQFF
TRBJ1-6,.,TRBV6-5,14,.,TGTGCCAGCAGTCGGGAGGGTTATAATTCACCCCTCCACTTT,CASSREGYNSPLHF
TRBJ2-1,.,TRBV2,19,TRBD2,TGTGCCTCCCAGAGGTCGGGACTAGCGGGATCGGGGGGCTACAATGAGCAGTTCTTC,CASQRSGLAGSGGYNEQFF
TRBJ2-7,.,TRBV6-5,13,.,TGTGCCAGCAGTTACGGGGCGGGCTACGAGCAGTACTTC,CASSYGAGYEQYF
TRBJ2-7,.,TRBV11-2,13,.,TGTGCCAGCAGCTTAGCGGGGTTCTACGAGCAGTACTTC,CASSLAGFYEQYF
TRBJ1-5,few,TRBV28,17,.,TGTGCCAGCAGTTTCCCTGGGCCCCTGAAGGGCAATCAGCCCCAGCATTTT,CASSFPGPLKGNQPQHF
TRBJ2-7,.,TRBV28,14,.,TGTGCCAGCAGTCCCGGGACGGGACCCTACGAGCAGTACTTC,CASSPGTGPYEQYF
TRBJ1-1,.,TRBV7-9,15,TRBD1,TGTGCCAGCAGCTTCTATCAGGGGGCGAACACTGAAGCTTTCTTT,CASSFYQGANTEAFF
TRBJ1-1,.,TRBV11-2,16,TRBD1,TGTGCCAGCAGCTTAGATCGAACAGGGGGGAACACTGAAGCTTTCTTT,CASSLDRTGGNTEAFF
TRBJ1-2,.,TRBV10-2,14,.,TGCGCCAGCAGTGAGAAGGGGGGATACTATGGCTACACCTTC,CASSEKGGYYGYTF
TRBJ1-2,.,TRBV28,14,.,TGTGCCAGCAGTACCCTACCTGGGAGAGATGGCTACACCTTC,CASSTLPGRDGYTF
TRBJ1-1,.,TRBV14,13,.,TGTGCCAGCAGCCAAGAGGGGGATAGTCTGGCTTTCTTT,CASSQEGDSLAFF
TRBJ1-4,.,TRBV28,15,TRBD1,TGTGCCAGCAGGGACGGGACAGGGGTTACTGAAAAACTGTTTTTT,CASRDGTGVTEKLFF
TRBJ1-3,few,TRBV5-6,13,.,TGTGCCAGCAGCTTTTACAATGGAAACACCATATATTTT,CASSFYNGNTIYF
TRBJ1-2,.,TRBV5-1,13,.,TGCGCCAGCAGCTCGAACGGACCGGATGGCTACACCTTC,CASSSNGPDGYTF
TRBJ2-2,.,TRBV6-6,16,.,TGTGCCAGCAGTTTTAGGCCGGACTCCGTTGTGGGGGAGCTGTTTTTT,CASSFRPDSVVGELFF
TRBJ1-4,.,TRBV4-1,17,.,TGCGCCAGCAGCCAATCGATCCGCGGGGGCCTTAATGAAAAACTGTTTTTT,CASSQSIRGGLNEKLFF
TRBJ2-7,once,TRBV10-3,20,.,TGTGCCATCAACAGGGGGCCCAGCGGGAGGGCCTCATGGGCTACCTACGAGCAGTACTTC,CAINRGPSGRASWATYEQYF
TRBJ2-2,.,TRBV9,13,.,TGTGCCAGCAGCGTAGCGGTCACCGGGGAGCTGTTTTTT,CASSVAVTGELFF
TRBJ2-5,.,TRBV28,15,.,TGTGCCAGCACCCTAGCTAGCGTTGCTCAAGAGACCCAGTACTTC,CASTLASVAQETQYF